Sequencing of this T cell receptor beta chain was carried out in a study of CD8+CD57+ T cells in acquired aplastic anemia. Looking at the study overall: Sorted CD4+ and CD8+ cells gave an average of roughly 3.2 ug of DNA.

The germline CDR1 and CDR2 sequences are SEHNR and FQNEAQ (reference sequence). This CDR3 is built from 14 residues. Turning to this clonotype: One junction end does not reproduce the germline sequence, and a read error may be involved.

Investigators profiled TCR beta VDJ and CDR3 from genomic DNA template. MiXCR, run by TCRdb on the reads, gives a single entry per CDR3 protein. The sample carries roughly 420,000 distinct CDR3 sequences, roughly 68% recorded once. The TCR sequence derives from a human donor in good health, serving as a control. V is TRBV7-9 and J is TRBJ2-7; D gene ambiguous. The sequencing input was sorted CD4+, CD8+, or CD8+CD57+ T cells (not recorded which) from PBMCs. CDR3 loop: CASSLGTQVSETHF. In DNA, the CDR3 is TGTGCCAGCAGCTTAGGCACCCAGGTCTCCGAGACGCACTTC.